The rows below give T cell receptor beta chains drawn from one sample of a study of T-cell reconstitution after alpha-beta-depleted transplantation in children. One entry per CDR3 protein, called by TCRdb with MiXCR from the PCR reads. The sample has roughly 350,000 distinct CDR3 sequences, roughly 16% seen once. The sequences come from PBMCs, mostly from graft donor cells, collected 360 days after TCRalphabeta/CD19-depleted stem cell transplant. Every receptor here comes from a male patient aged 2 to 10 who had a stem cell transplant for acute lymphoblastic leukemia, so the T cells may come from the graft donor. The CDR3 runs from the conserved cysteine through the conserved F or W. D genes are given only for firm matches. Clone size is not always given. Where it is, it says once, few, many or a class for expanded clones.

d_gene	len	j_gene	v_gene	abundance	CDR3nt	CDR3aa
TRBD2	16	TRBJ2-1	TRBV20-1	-	TGCAGTGCTAGAGCTACCCGGGACTACCCGTACAATGAGCAGTTCTTC	CSARATRDYPYNEQFF
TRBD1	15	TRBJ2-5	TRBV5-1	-	TGCGCCAGCAGCTTGGCAGGGACAGGGCAAGGGACCCAGTACTTC	CASSLAGTGQGTQYF
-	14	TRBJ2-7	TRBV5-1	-	TGCGCCAGCAGCGAACTACAGGCTGGTAACGAGCAGTACTTC	CASSELQAGNEQYF
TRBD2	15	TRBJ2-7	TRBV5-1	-	TGCGCCAGCAGAATGGACGGCGGGAGAGTCTACGAGCAGTACTTC	CASRMDGGRVYEQYF
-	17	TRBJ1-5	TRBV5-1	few	TGCGCCAGCAGCTTGGGGACTGGCCCGGCGGGCAATCAGCCCCAGCATTTT	CASSLGTGPAGNQPQHF
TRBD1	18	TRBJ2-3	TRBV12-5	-	TGTGCTAGTGGTTTGGGAAACAGGGGCTACCCCGCGGGAGATACGCAGTATTTT	CASGLGNRGYPAGDTQYF
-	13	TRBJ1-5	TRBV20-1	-	TGCAGTGCTCGCCTAGGGGCCAATCAGCCCCAGCATTTT	CSARLGANQPQHF
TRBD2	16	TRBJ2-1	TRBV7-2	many	TGTGCCAGCATCACCTGGATGTCTAGCGGACCTCAGGAGCAGTTCTTC	CASITWMSSGPQEQFF
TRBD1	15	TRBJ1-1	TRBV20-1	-	TGCAGTGCTAGAGTACAGGGGTCGAGGAACTCTGAAGCTTTCTTT	CSARVQGSRNSEAFF
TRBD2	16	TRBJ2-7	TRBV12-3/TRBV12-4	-	TGTGCCAGCAGTTTCGGGGGTTTAGCGGGAGTCTACGAGCAGTACTTC	CASSFGGLAGVYEQYF
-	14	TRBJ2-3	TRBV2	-	TGTGCCAGCCTTGGGAGGATCGGCACAGATACGCAGTATTTT	CASLGRIGTDTQYF
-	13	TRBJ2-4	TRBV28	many	TGTGCCAGCAGTCCCTCCGGTTCGCAGATTCAGTACTTC	CASSPSGSQIQYF
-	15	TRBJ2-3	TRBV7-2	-	TGTGCCAGCAGCTTAAATCGGCAGCTCCTTGGTACGCAGTATTTT	CASSLNRQLLGTQYF
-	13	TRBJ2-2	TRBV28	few	TGTGCCAGCCTCCCAGTAACCAGGGGGGAGCTGTTTTTT	CASLPVTRGELFF
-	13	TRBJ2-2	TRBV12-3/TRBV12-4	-	TGTGCCAGCAGTTTACGTCGCGGCGGGGAGCTGTTTTTT	CASSLRRGGELFF
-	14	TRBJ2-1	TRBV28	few	TGTGCCAGCAGTTTCCGGGGCAGCTACAATGAGCAGTTCTTC	CASSFRGSYNEQFF
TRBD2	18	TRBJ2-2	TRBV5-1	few	TGCGCCAGCAGGTTTGGCCTAGCGGGAACCCGAATCACCGGGGAGCTGTTTTTT	CASRFGLAGTRITGELFF
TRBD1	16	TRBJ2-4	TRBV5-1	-	TGCGCCAGCAGCTTGCGGACAGGGGAGGCCAAAAACATTCAGTACTTC	CASSLRTGEAKNIQYF
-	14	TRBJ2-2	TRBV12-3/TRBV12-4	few	TGTGCCAGCAGTTTAGTGACAGCCACCGGGGAGCTGTTTTTT	CASSLVTATGELFF
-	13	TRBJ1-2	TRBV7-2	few	TGTGCCAGCAGCTTGAACAGGGATTATGGCTACACCTTC	CASSLNRDYGYTF
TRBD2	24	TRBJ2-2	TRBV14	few	TGTGCCAGCAGCCAAGTGGGTTACCTATCCGGGACTAGCGGGAGTGTCAGTGACACCGGGGAGCTGTTTTTT	CASSQVGYLSGTSGSVSDTGELFF
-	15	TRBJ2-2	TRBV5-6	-	TGTGCCAGCAGCCCGGGACACCAGAACACCGGGGAGCTGTTTTTT	CASSPGHQNTGELFF
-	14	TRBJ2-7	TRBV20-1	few	TGCAGTGCTAGTCGGGACACCTTAACCTACGAGCAGTACTTC	CSASRDTLTYEQYF
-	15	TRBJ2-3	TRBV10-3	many	TGTGCCATCAATAATCGGCAGGGAAGCACAGATACGCAGTATTTT	CAINNRQGSTDTQYF
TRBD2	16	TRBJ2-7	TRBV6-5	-	TGTGCCAGCAGTTACAGTTTAGCGGGAGCGTCCTACGAGCAGTACTTC	CASSYSLAGASYEQYF
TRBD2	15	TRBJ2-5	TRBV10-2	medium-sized	TGCGCCAGCAGTGAGTCCCTAGCGGGACGAGAGACCCAGTACTTC	CASSESLAGRETQYF
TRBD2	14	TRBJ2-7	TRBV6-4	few	TGTGCCAGCAGCGTACTAGCGGGAGCCCACGAGCAGTACTTC	CASSVLAGAHEQYF
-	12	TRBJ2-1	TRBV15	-	TGTGCCACCAGCCCCCGCGGGAAGGAGCAGTTCTTC	CATSPRGKEQFF
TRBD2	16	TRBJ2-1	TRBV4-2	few	TGTGCCAGCAGGACGACTAGCGGGAACTATCACAATGAGCAGTTCTTC	CASRTTSGNYHNEQFF
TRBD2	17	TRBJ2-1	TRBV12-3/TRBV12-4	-	TGTGCCAGCAGTTTAGCGCATCCGGGACTAGCCTTAAATGAGCAGTTCTTC	CASSLAHPGLALNEQFF
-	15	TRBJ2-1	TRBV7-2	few	TGTGCCAGCAGCGCATCCGGGACGAGAGACAATGAGCAGTTCTTC	CASSASGTRDNEQFF
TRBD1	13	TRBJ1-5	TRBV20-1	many	TGCAGTGCTAGACCCACAGGGGATCAGCCCCAGCATTTT	CSARPTGDQPQHF
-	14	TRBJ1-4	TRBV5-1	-	TGCGCCAGCAGCGGGTCCAACCTAGATGAAAAACTGTTTTTT	CASSGSNLDEKLFF
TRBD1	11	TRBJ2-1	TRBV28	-	TGTGCCAGCGGGACAGGGAATGAGCAGTTCTTC	CASGTGNEQFF
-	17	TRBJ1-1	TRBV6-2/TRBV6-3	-	TGTGCCAGCAGTTACTCGCGTGAAGCTGGGGCGAACACTGAAGCTTTCTTT	CASSYSREAGANTEAFF
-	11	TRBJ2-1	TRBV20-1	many	TGCAGTGCCAGCGGTAACAATGAGCAGTTCTTC	CSASGNNEQFF
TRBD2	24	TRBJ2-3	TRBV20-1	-	TGCAGTGCTAGAGGGTGGAGACAGGGGGAGACTAGCGGGAGCTCCCAATCTCGCACAGATACGCAGTATTTT	CSARGWRQGETSGSSQSRTDTQYF
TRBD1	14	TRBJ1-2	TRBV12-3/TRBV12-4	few	TGTGCCAGCAGTATGGACAGGGGTGGAAATGGCTACACCTTC	CASSMDRGGNGYTF
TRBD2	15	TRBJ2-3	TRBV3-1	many	TGTGCCAGCAGCCAGAACCTAGCGGGAGCAGATACGCAGTATTTT	CASSQNLAGADTQYF
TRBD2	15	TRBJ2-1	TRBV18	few	TGTGCCAGCTCACCTTTGAGCGGGAGTCACAATGAGCAGTTCTTC	CASSPLSGSHNEQFF
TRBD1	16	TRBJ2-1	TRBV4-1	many	TGCGCCAGCAGCCAAGATTGGGACAGGGTACGCAATGAGCAGTTCTTC	CASSQDWDRVRNEQFF
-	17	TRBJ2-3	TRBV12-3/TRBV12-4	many	TGTGCCAGCAGTTTACCTGGGGGGCGCAGAGGAACAGATACGCAGTATTTT	CASSLPGGRRGTDTQYF
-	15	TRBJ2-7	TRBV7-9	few	TGTGCCAGCAGCTTTCTGGCAGGGAGGCCCTACGAGCAGTACTTC	CASSFLAGRPYEQYF
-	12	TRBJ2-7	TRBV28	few	TGTGCCAGCAGTCACTCCGAGCACGAGCAGTACTTC	CASSHSEHEQYF
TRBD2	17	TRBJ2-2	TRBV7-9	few	TGTGCCAGCAGCTTAGTAGACGGACTAGCGGGAACCGGGGAGCTGTTTTTT	CASSLVDGLAGTGELFF
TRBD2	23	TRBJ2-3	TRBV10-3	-	TGTGCCATCAGGCCCTACAGGGAGGAACTAGCGGGAGGTCCCTTATCGGTGGCAGATACGCAGTATTTT	CAIRPYREELAGGPLSVADTQYF